This T cell receptor (beta chain) stems from a study of TIL therapy for anti-PD-1-resistant metastatic lung cancer. The overall study: Tumors carried a median about 1.6 non-synonymous mutations per megabase.

The libraries were made with immunoSEQ v3. The data were produced by immunoSEQ multiplex PCR, yet TCRdb's version contains in-frame clones alone and is incomplete. The sample lists fewer than 30,000 clones; approximately 63% were seen once. Stated time point: pre-treatment sample, taken before nivolumab and TIL therapy. The tumor samples were excised metastases, mostly pleural nodules or supraclavicular lymph nodes. This CDR3 is 16 amino acids long. V lost 0 bases, J lost 3 bases, and 12 bases lay in between. From germline, CDR1 is MNHEY and CDR2 SVGAGI. The sequencing used tumor tissue, collected at baseline. This chain joins TRBV6-5 and TRBJ1-3; unclear D gene. This receptor was obtained from a woman between 30 and 80 years old with non-small cell lung cancer. The CDR3 reads CASSYSTVSHGNTIYF. The CDR3 bases are TGTGCCAGCAGTTACTCGACTGTCTCCCATGGAAACACCATATATTTT.